The clone carrying this T cell receptor (beta chain) has at least ten counts. The CDR3 length is 15 residues. Losses at the gene ends were 6 bases for V and 2 bases for J; bases not matched to a gene: 10. The data originate from a study of Graves' ophthalmopathy and Graves' hyperthyroidism. The sequenced template was RNA, covering the TCR beta CDR3 region. An opening RT-PCR round employed HTBI primers and preceded a second-round multiplex PCR. TCRdb passed the multiplex PCR reads through MiXCR, listing each CDR3 protein once. The table records roughly 350,000 distinct CDR3 sequences, 17% of them present only once.

The genes are TRBV12-3 or TRBV12-4 and TRBJ2-7, with 7 positions matching TRBD1. This clonotype was sampled from an adult woman with stable Graves' hyperthyroidism. Sequencing input: peripheral blood. The CDR3 DNA sequence: TGTGCCAGCAGAAAAGACAGGGTGGAGGCCTACGAGCAGTACTTC. It translates to CASRKDRVEAYEQYF.